This T cell receptor beta chain was recovered during a study of blood T cell repertoires in COVID-19. About the research overall: T cells, B-cell-depleted T cells, or PBMCs provided the cDNA or gDNA that served as material.

The germline V gene has CDR1 WSHSY and CDR2 SAAADI. CDR3 length: 16 amino acids. Trimming took 2 bases from V and 4 from J; bases not matched to a gene: 8. Data came from immunoSEQ multiplex PCR; TCRdb stores just in-frame clones and leaves some out. The data hold roughly 120,000 clones, with under 85% observed a single time. The chain is built from TRBV10-2 and TRBJ2-3, with 8 positions matching TRBD2. The sequenced material came from peripheral blood. This receptor was taken from a woman aged 55-75 years with acute or convalescent COVID-19. The DNA of the CDR3 is TGCGCCAGCAGTGAGCTCTTAGCGGGGACCGCAGATACGCAGTATTTT. This codes for CASSELLAGTADTQYF.